These T cell receptor beta chains were read from a single sample in a study of blood T cell repertoires in COVID-19. Libraries were prepared by immunoSEQ multiplex PCR; TCRdb keeps only in-frame clonotypes and omits some of them. The sample has fewer than 150,000 clones, about 88% seen once; the top ten hold about 10%. Sequencing input: peripheral blood. Source of these receptors: a man between 45 and 60 years old with active or convalescent COVID-19. CDR3s include the opening cysteine and the closing phenylalanine or tryptophan. D genes are given only for firm matches. Some rows have no size entry. The others give once, few or many, or a class for an expanded clone.

J: TRBJ2-5
D: TRBD2
V: TRBV29-1
size: .
CDR3: CSALPLAGGPLKKTQYF
DNA: TGCAGCGCCCTACCACTAGCGGGAGGGCCTTTGAAAAAGACCCAGTACTTC

J: TRBJ2-7
D: .
V: TRBV6-5
size: .
CDR3: CASRTSGSYEQYF
DNA: TGTGCCAGCAGGACCTCAGGATCCTACGAGCAGTACTTC

J: TRBJ2-3
D: TRBD2
V: TRBV5-1
size: once
CDR3: CASELAGVADTQYF
DNA: TGCGCCAGCGAACTAGCGGGAGTCGCAGATACGCAGTATTTT

J: TRBJ1-1
D: .
V: TRBV12-3/TRBV12-4
size: .
CDR3: CASSDGGNTEAFF
DNA: TGTGCCAGCAGTGATGGGGGCAACACTGAAGCTTTCTTT

J: TRBJ2-2
D: TRBD1
V: TRBV7-2
size: .
CDR3: CASSPDRGVTGELFF
DNA: TGTGCCAGCAGCCCGGACAGGGGGGTGACCGGGGAGCTGTTTTTT

J: TRBJ1-4
D: TRBD1
V: TRBV18
size: .
CDR3: CASSPPGQARLFF
DNA: TGTGCCAGCTCACCACCGGGACAGGCCAGACTGTTTTTT

J: TRBJ2-7
D: TRBD1
V: TRBV5-1
size: .
CDR3: CASTTHGTGGNPEQYF
DNA: TGCGCCAGCACCACGCATGGTACAGGGGGCAATCCCGAGCAGTACTTC

J: TRBJ2-5
D: TRBD1
V: TRBV5-1
size: .
CDR3: CASSAPGQGPETQYF
DNA: TGCGCCAGCAGCGCCCCGGGACAGGGGCCAGAGACCCAGTACTTC

J: TRBJ2-2
D: .
V: TRBV5-1
size: .
CDR3: CASSLITGGTGELFF
DNA: TGCGCCAGCAGCTTGATTACAGGCGGCACCGGGGAGCTGTTTTTT

J: TRBJ2-7
D: .
V: TRBV7-8
size: once
CDR3: CASSLAAIKSAGGWSYEQYF
DNA: TGTGCCAGCAGCTTAGCTGCCATCAAGTCAGCGGGTGGATGGTCCTACGAGCAGTACTTC

J: TRBJ1-5
D: .
V: TRBV5-4
size: .
CDR3: CASSFSAGRGGNQPQHF
DNA: TGTGCCAGCAGCTTTTCGGCAGGGAGGGGGGGTAATCAGCCCCAGCATTTT

J: TRBJ1-3
D: .
V: TRBV19
size: .
CDR3: CASSVRDNSGNTIYF
DNA: TGTGCCAGTAGTGTCAGGGACAACTCTGGAAACACCATATATTTT

J: TRBJ2-1
D: TRBD2
V: TRBV7-2
size: .
CDR3: CASSPIKAGEQFF
DNA: TGTGCCAGCAGCCCCATAAAAGCGGGAGAGCAGTTCTTC

J: TRBJ2-4
D: .
V: TRBV6-1
size: .
CDR3: CASSELGAGAKNIQYF
DNA: TGTGCCAGCAGTGAATTGGGGGCGGGAGCCAAAAACATTCAGTACTTC

J: TRBJ2-1
D: TRBD2
V: TRBV9
size: .
CDR3: CASSVLAGEGYNEQFF
DNA: TGTGCCAGCAGCGTACTAGCGGGAGAGGGATACAATGAGCAGTTCTTC

J: TRBJ2-7
D: TRBD1
V: TRBV7-9
size: .
CDR3: CASSLGLLTGARFREQYF
DNA: TGTGCCAGCAGCTTAGGGCTCCTGACAGGGGCCAGGTTTCGGGAGCAGTACTTC